These T cell receptor beta chains were read from a single sample in a study of blood T cell repertoires in COVID-19. Assay: immunoSEQ multiplex PCR; the TCRdb copy retains only in-frame clones and omits some. Of about 180,000 clones in the sample, 75% to 90% are singletons; the top ten hold about 2.1%. Sequencing was carried out using PBMCs or T cells enriched from blood (not recorded which). The source is a woman between 35 and 50 years old with acute COVID-19. The CDR3 runs from the conserved cysteine through the conserved F or W. A D gene is named only where the DNA matches it firmly. A row's size may be missing; if present it is once, few, many or a size class.

>TRBJ1-2|TRBV2|NA|NA
TGTGCCAGCAGTGACTCCGGCAGGGGAAGAAAAGGCTACACCTTC
CASSDSGRGRKGYTF
>TRBJ2-4|TRBV2|NA|TRBD1
TGTGCCAGCAGTTGGACAGGGGGGTTAGCCAAAAACATTCAGTACTTC
CASSWTGGLAKNIQYF
>TRBJ2-7|TRBV19|NA|TRBD1
TGTGCCAGTAGTATAGAGGGACAGGGGGAGTCCTACGAGCAGTACTTC
CASSIEGQGESYEQYF
>TRBJ2-2|TRBV27|NA|NA
TGTGCCAGCAGTTTCTTCCCGCGGGGCGGAAACGGGGAGCTGTTTTTT
CASSFFPRGGNGELFF
>TRBJ2-3|TRBV9|NA|NA
TGTGCCAGCAGCGTAATCGGACAGTCAGATACGCAGTATTTT
CASSVIGQSDTQYF
>TRBJ2-5|TRBV5-1|NA|NA
TGCGCCAGCAGCTTGGCAGGCAGGGCTCGAACCCAGTACTTC
CASSLAGRARTQYF
>TRBJ2-1|TRBV19|NA|TRBD2
TGTGCCAGTAGTATAGTGGGGACTAGCGGGGGCCTGATCAATGAGCAGTTCTTC
CASSIVGTSGGLINEQFF
>TRBJ2-3|TRBV19|NA|TRBD2
TGTGCCAGTAGTCCTAGCGGGATCGCCACAGATACGCAGTATTTT
CASSPSGIATDTQYF
>TRBJ2-7|TRBV11-2|few|TRBD2
TGTGCCAGCAGCTTGACTAGCGGGGCGTACTACGAGCAGTACTTC
CASSLTSGAYYEQYF
>TRBJ1-1|TRBV28|NA|NA
TGTGCCAGCAGTTTGTTGAGGACTGAAGCTTTCTTT
CASSLLRTEAFF
>TRBJ1-6|TRBV28|NA|TRBD1
TGTGCCAGCAATCCGACAGGGGTCAATTCACCCCTCCACTTT
CASNPTGVNSPLHF
>TRBJ1-3|TRBV4-2|once|NA
TGTGCCAGCAGCCCCTCAGGGTCTGGAAACACCATATATTTT
CASSPSGSGNTIYF
>TRBJ2-7|TRBV6-2/TRBV6-3|once|NA
TGTGCCAGCAGTTACCCACTTGCTGAGTCATACGAGCAGTACTTC
CASSYPLAESYEQYF
>TRBJ1-1|TRBV27|NA|NA
TGTGCCAGCAGGCTCAGTAAGAACACTGAAGCTTTCTTT
CASRLSKNTEAFF
>TRBJ1-6|TRBV5-1|NA|NA
TGCGCCAGCAGCTTAAGGGGCAGCTCCTATAATTCACCCCTCCACTTT
CASSLRGSSYNSPLHF
>TRBJ2-3|TRBV5-4|NA|NA
TGTGCCAGCAGCTTAGGAGGGGAAGCCACAGATACGCAGTATTTT
CASSLGGEATDTQYF
>TRBJ2-6|TRBV5-1|NA|NA
TGCGCCAGCAGCTTACAGGACTCTGGGGCCAACGTCCTGACTTTC
CASSLQDSGANVLTF
>TRBJ2-3|TRBV4-2|once|TRBD2
TGTGCCAGCAGCCAAGTAGCGGGAGTGGATACGCAGTATTTT
CASSQVAGVDTQYF
>TRBJ2-7|TRBV6-5|NA|NA
TGTGCCAGCACCAACCATCAGGGTCTCGAGCAGTACTTC
CASTNHQGLEQYF
>TRBJ1-2|TRBV2|NA|TRBD1
TGTGCCAGCAGTCCAAGGGACAGCCATGGCTACACCTTC
CASSPRDSHGYTF
>TRBJ2-5|TRBV28|NA|TRBD2
TGTGCCAGCAGTTTCGGGACGGGGGGGGCTCGCCAAGAGACCCAGTACTTC
CASSFGTGGARQETQYF
>TRBJ2-1|TRBV5-1|NA|TRBD2
TGCGCCAGCAGCCCACCGACTAGCGGGGTGAATGAGCAGTTCTTC
CASSPPTSGVNEQFF
>TRBJ2-7|TRBV29-1|NA|NA
TGCAGCGCCTGGCGGTCACCCTACGAGCAGTACTTC
CSAWRSPYEQYF
>TRBJ2-4|TRBV4-1|NA|TRBD1
TGCGCCAGCAGCCAGGCTCTCGGACAGGGGGCCAGGGGCAAAAACATTCAGTACTTC
CASSQALGQGARGKNIQYF
>TRBJ2-3|TRBV11-2|NA|TRBD2
TGTGCCAGCAGCCTGGGGCTAGCGGGCGATACGCAGTATTTT
CASSLGLAGDTQYF
>TRBJ2-2|TRBV5-6|NA|TRBD2
TGTGCCAGCAGACCAACGGGGGGGCTAAGCACCGGGGAGCTGTTTTTT
CASRPTGGLSTGELFF
>TRBJ2-3|TRBV5-6|once|TRBD1
TGTGCCAGCAGCCCGGACAGGGTAGGGGATACGCAGTATTTT
CASSPDRVGDTQYF